The 20 T cell receptor beta chains below all came from one sample that was sequenced in a study of blood T cell dynamics during melanoma immunotherapy. Only in-frame clones appear in the TCRdb table, and some are missing; sequencing was by immunoSEQ multiplex PCR. The sample yields about 11,000 clones, nearly 90% seen once. Time point here: week 3, after first cycle of checkpoint inhibitor. This specimen consisted of blood, obtained from a patient treated with checkpoint blockade. These receptors originate from a human donor with melanoma.

The chain links TRBV7-2 to TRBJ2-5; D gene unclear. The germline V gene has CDR1 SGHTA and CDR2 FQGNSA. CDR3 length: 13 amino acids. The V and J ends lost 4 bases and 4 bases respectively, with 10 bases between them. In nucleotides, the CDR3 is TGTGCCAGCAGCTCGGACCTGGGAGAGACCCAGTACTTC. This codes for CASSSDLGETQYF.

This clone was detected only a few times. The rearrangement links TRBV2 to TRBJ2-1, with TRBD2 identical over 13 bases. V lost 6 bases and J lost 9; bases outside the gene matches: 8. The CDR3 length is 15 residues. Germline lookup yields CDR1 SNHLY and CDR2 FYNNEI. The CDR3 spells CASRTSGGTYVEQFF. CDR3 in DNA: TGTGCCAGCAGGACTAGCGGGGGGACCTACGTTGAGCAGTTCTTC.

The chain has TRBV10-2 and TRBJ2-1; 8 bases line up with TRBD2. Germline values: CDR1 WSHSY, CDR2 SAAADI. The junction had 10 bases not matched to a gene; V was cut back by 2 bases and J by 4 bases. The CDR3 loop spans 17 amino acids. CDR3 DNA: TGCGCCAGCAGTGAGACCTACTTGCCGGGGGGGTACAATGAGCAGTTCTTC. It translates to CASSETYLPGGYNEQFF.

The chain has TRBV30 and TRBJ1-2; the match to TRBD1 covers 11 bases. The CDR3 spans 16 residues. J was trimmed by 8 bases and V by 0 bases; bases with no gene match: 11. Looked up from germline, CDR1 is GTSNPN and CDR2 is SVGIG (reference sequence). CDR3 sequence (DNA): TGTGCCTGGAGTGTAAGCCTCGGGACAGGGGGTAAAGGCTACACCTTC. It encodes CAWSVSLGTGGKGYTF.

The rearrangement joins TRBV30 to TRBJ1-5; D might be TRBD1 (6 bases). V was pared by 4 bases and J by 4 bases, with 11 bases between. There are 13 residues in the CDR3. Germline-derived CDR1 and CDR2 are GTSNPN and SVGIG (reference sequence). The CDR3 sequence is CAWKGGGNQPQHF. The DNA of the CDR3 is TGTGCCTGGAAGGGGGGGGGAAATCAGCCCCAGCATTTT. The full variable domain, in which reference TRBV30 and TRBJ1-5 provide the parts outside the CDR3, is SQTIHQWPATLVQPVGSPLSLECTVEGTSNPNLYWYRQAAGRGLQLLFYSVGIGQISSEVPQNLSASRPQDRQFILSSKKLLLSDSGFYLCAWKGGGNQPQHFGDGTRLSIL.

The chain combines TRBV11-2 with TRBJ2-1; D may be TRBD2 (6 bases). This CDR3 spans 12 amino acids. The V gene lost 3 bases and the J gene lost 12 bases, with 12 bases spanning the gap. Germline lookup yields CDR1 SGHAT and CDR2 FQNNGV. CDR3 nucleotide sequence: TGTGCCAGCAGCTTGGGCGGGGATGCGCAGTTCTTC. This sequence encodes CASSLGGDAQFF.

J is TRBJ1-1 and V is TRBV6-5; no clear D. The germline V and J ends were trimmed by 0 bases and 0 bases, with 8 bases remaining between them. This CDR3 has 15 residues. Germline-derived CDR1 and CDR2 are MNHEY and SVGAGI. Here the CDR3 DNA reads TGTGCCAGCAGTTACTCCGCAGGCATGAACACTGAAGCTTTCTTT. Its protein is CASSYSAGMNTEAFF.

The chain links TRBV4-2 to TRBJ2-7; TRBD1 is a possible D gene (5 bases). Trimming cost V 1 base and J 0 bases, with 16 bases left between them. The germline V gene has CDR1 LGHNA and CDR2 YNFKEQ. CDR3 length: 17 amino acids. In DNA form, the CDR3 reads TGTGCCAGCAGCCAAGGCTGGACAAGGCTCAGCTCCTACGAGCAGTACTTC. As protein: CASSQGWTRLSSYEQYF.

The chain joins TRBV18 to TRBJ2-7; D is unclear. This CDR3 has 13 residues. From germline, CDR1 is KGHSH and CDR2 LQKENI. V shed 2 bases and J shed 3 bases, with 8 bases lying between them. The CDR3 DNA sequence: TGTGCCAGCTCACCAGCGATACACTACGAGCAGTACTTC. Protein product: CASSPAIHYEQYF.

This clone was seen only once. The V and J genes are TRBV5-6 and TRBJ1-5; weak D call: TRBD1 (5 bases). Germline-derived CDR1 and CDR2 are SGHDT and YYEEEE. The CDR3 is 14 residues long. Trimming stripped 4 bases from V and 2 bases from J, with 10 bases between. The CDR3 loop reads CASSAGRRNQPQHF. The CDR3 region has the DNA TGTGCCAGCAGCGCGGGACGGCGCAATCAGCCCCAGCATTTT.

The J gene is TRBJ1-5, the V gene TRBV30; D remains unclear. Germline values: CDR1 GTSNPN, CDR2 SVGIG (reference sequence). CDR3 size: 13 residues. Trimming took off 2 bases at V and 3 bases at J, with 8 bases between the two ends. This chain's CDR3 is CAWSSGYNQPQHF. DNA for the CDR3: TGTGCCTGGAGTTCCGGGTACAATCAGCCCCAGCATTTT.

CDR3 protein: CSVAASSLGEQYF. The CDR3 nucleotides read TGCAGCGTTGCGGCTAGCTCCCTGGGGGAGCAGTACTTC. The chain couples TRBV29-1 to TRBJ2-7, with D perhaps matching TRBD2 (5 bases). The CDR3 is made up of 13 amino acids. The germline V and J ends were trimmed by 4 bases and 7 bases, with 17 bases remaining between them. CDR1 and CDR2 (germline): SQVTM, ANQGSEA.

The sample holds one count of this clone. V and J are TRBV6-5 and TRBJ2-7; the match to TRBD1 covers 9 bases. The CDR3 contains 15 residues. J gave up 7 bases and V 7 bases, and 14 bases lay outside the gene matches. CDR1 and CDR2 from the germline V gene are MNHEY and SVGAGI. The DNA of the CDR3 is TGTGCCAGCAAAGTGGACAGGGGCCCCCTCGGGGAGCAGTACTTC. Its translation: CASKVDRGPLGEQYF.

The J gene is TRBJ1-5, the V gene TRBV5-5; D perhaps matches TRBD1 (5 bases). The CDR3 extends over 15 amino acids. Germline CDR1 SGHKS, CDR2 YYEKEE (reference sequence). Trimming removed 4 bases from V and 1 base from J, with 12 bases in between. As DNA, the CDR3 is TGTGCCAGCAGCGAGGCGACAGTGAGCAATCAGCCCCAGCATTTT. This codes for CASSEATVSNQPQHF.

The chain is built from TRBV6-5 and TRBJ2-5; a possible D gene is TRBD2 (7 bases). Germline V gene sequence: CDR1 MNHEY, CDR2 SVGAGI. V lost 7 bases to trimming and J lost 4 bases, with 19 bases between them. The CDR3 is made up of 15 amino acids. The CDR3 here is CASTPWGGLGETQYF. The CDR3 DNA is TGTGCCAGCACCCCATGGGGGGGGCTGGGAGAGACCCAGTACTTC.

The chain uses TRBV5-6 and TRBJ2-7; 7 nucleotides line up with TRBD2. Per the germline V gene, CDR1 is SGHDT and CDR2 is YYEEEE. J was trimmed by 2 bases and V by 4 bases; bases with no gene match: 9. This CDR3 spans 15 amino acids. The CDR3 is CASSTSGRAPYEQYF. In DNA form, the CDR3 reads TGTGCCAGCAGCACCTCGGGGAGGGCCCCCTACGAGCAGTACTTC.

The chain joins TRBV29-1 to TRBJ1-2, with 9 nucleotides matching TRBD1. This CDR3 is 13 amino acids long. CDR1 is SQVTM and CDR2 is ANQGSEA in the germline V gene. With V trimmed by 4 bases and J by 4 bases, 4 bases remained unmatched. CDR3 in amino acids: CSVGQGESYGYTF. Here the CDR3 DNA reads TGCAGCGTTGGACAGGGGGAATCCTATGGCTACACCTTC.

The chain recombines TRBV11-2 with TRBJ1-5; D ambiguous. The CDR3 runs to 15 residues. Trimming removed 3 bases from V and 0 bases from J, with 9 bases in between. Germline loops: CDR1 SGHAT, CDR2 FQNNGV. The chain's CDR3 is CASSFNLASNQPQHF. The CDR3 DNA reads TGTGCCAGCAGCTTTAATTTGGCTAGCAATCAGCCCCAGCATTTT.

This chain joins TRBV7-6 and TRBJ1-3, with D possibly being TRBD1 (5 bases). Germline values: CDR1 SGHVS, CDR2 FNYEAQ. V was cut by 0 bases and J by 3 bases, with 9 bases left in between. This CDR3 comprises 15 residues. CDR3 sequence: CASSLAGGGGNTIYF. The CDR3, as DNA: TGTGCCAGCAGCTTAGCGGGGGGAGGTGGAAACACCATATATTTT. Variable domain in full (rest from reference TRBV7-6 and TRBJ1-3): GAGVSQSPRYKVTKRGQDVALRCDPISGHVSLYWYRQALGQGPEFLTYFNYEAQQDKSGLPNDRFSAERPEGSISTLTIQRTEQRDSAMYRCASSLAGGGGNTIYFGEGSWLTVV.

This clone is medium-sized (0.01 to 0.1%) in the sample. V gene TRBV6-5 combines with J gene TRBJ2-1; TRBD1 agrees at 7 bases. The CDR3 runs to 13 residues. CDR1 and CDR2 (germline): MNHEY, SVGAGI. V lost 6 bases, J lost 4 bases, and 3 bases stayed unmatched. CDR3 loop: CASRGTAYNEQFF. DNA of the CDR3: TGTGCCAGCAGAGGGACAGCTTACAATGAGCAGTTCTTC.